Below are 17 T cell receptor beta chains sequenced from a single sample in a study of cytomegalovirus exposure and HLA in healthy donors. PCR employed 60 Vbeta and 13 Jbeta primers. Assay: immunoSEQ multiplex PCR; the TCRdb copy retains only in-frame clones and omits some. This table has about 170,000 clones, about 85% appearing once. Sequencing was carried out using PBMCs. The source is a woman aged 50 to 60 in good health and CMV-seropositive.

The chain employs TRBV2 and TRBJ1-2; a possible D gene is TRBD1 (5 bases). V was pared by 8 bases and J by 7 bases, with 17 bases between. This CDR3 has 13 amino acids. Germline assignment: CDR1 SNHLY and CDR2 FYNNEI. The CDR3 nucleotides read TGTGCCAGCGCCTACCAGGGTAGGGGTGGCTACACCTTC. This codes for CASAYQGRGGYTF.

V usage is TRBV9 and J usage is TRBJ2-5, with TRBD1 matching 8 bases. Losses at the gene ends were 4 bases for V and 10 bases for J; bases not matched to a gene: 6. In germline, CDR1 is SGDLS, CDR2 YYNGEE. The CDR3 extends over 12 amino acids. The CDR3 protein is CASSQGQGGQYF. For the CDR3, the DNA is TGTGCCAGCAGCCAAGGACAGGGTGGCCAGTACTTC.

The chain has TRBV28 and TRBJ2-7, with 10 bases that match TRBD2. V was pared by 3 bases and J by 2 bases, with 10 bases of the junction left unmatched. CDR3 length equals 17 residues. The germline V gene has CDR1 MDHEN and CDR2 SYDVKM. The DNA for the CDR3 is TGTGCCAGCAGTTTTTCAGGGACCCTAGCGGGGGCCTACGAGCAGTACTTC. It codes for CASSFSGTLAGAYEQYF.

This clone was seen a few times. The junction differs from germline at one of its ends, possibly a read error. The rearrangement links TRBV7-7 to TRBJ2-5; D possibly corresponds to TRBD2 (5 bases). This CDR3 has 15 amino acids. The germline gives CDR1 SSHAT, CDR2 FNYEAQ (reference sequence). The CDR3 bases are TGTGCTAGCAGCCTCGGGGTAGCGTCAAGAGAGACCCAGTACTTC. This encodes CASSLGVASRETQYF.

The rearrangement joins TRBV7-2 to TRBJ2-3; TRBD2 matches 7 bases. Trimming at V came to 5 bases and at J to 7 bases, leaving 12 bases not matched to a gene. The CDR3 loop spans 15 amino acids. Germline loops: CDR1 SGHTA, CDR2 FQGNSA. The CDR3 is CASSPSMTAGNTQYF. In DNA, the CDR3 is TGTGCCAGCAGCCCGAGTATGACAGCGGGGAATACGCAGTATTTT.

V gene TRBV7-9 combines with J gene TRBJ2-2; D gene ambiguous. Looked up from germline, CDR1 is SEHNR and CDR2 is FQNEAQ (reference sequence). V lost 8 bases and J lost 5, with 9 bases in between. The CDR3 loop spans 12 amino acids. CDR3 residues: CASQSGTGELFF. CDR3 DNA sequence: TGTGCCAGCCAATCGGGTACCGGGGAGCTGTTTTTT.

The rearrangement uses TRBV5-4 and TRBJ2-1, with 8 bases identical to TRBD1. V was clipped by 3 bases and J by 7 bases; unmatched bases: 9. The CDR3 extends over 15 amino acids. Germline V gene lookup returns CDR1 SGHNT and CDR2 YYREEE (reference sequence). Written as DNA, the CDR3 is TGTGCCAGCAGCTCAGACAGGGGAAGAGTGAATGAGCAGTTCTTC. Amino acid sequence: CASSSDRGRVNEQFF.

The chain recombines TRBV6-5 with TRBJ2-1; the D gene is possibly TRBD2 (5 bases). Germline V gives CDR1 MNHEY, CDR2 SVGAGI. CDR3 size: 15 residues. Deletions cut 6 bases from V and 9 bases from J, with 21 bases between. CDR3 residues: CASREPGTLMSEQFF. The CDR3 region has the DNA TGTGCCAGCAGGGAACCGGGAACCCTAATGAGTGAGCAGTTCTTC.

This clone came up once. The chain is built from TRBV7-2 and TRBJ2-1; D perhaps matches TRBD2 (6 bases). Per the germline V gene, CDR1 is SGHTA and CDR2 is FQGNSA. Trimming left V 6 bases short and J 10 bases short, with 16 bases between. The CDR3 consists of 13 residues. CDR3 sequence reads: CASRRLRTTEQFF. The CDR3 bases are TGTGCCAGCAGGCGACTCCGGACTACGGAGCAGTTCTTC. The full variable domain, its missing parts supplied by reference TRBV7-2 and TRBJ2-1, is GAGVSQSPSNKVTEKGKDVELRCDPISGHTALYWYRQSLGQGLEFLIYFQGNSAPDKSGLPSDRFSAERTGGSVSTLTIQRTQQEDSAVYLCASRRLRTTEQFFGPGTRLTVL.

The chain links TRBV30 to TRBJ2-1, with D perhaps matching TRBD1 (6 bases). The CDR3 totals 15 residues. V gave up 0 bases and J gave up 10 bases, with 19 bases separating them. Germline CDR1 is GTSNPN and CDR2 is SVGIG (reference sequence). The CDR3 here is CAWSVRRAGVGEQFF. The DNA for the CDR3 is TGTGCCTGGAGTGTAAGGCGGGCAGGGGTAGGGGAGCAGTTCTTC.

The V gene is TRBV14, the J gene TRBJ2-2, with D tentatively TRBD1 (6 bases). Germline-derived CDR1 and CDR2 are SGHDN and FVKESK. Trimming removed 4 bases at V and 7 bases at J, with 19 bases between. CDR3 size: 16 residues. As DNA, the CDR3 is TGTGCCAGCAGCCCCCTTGGGGGCTTGGCAATCGGGGAGCTGTTTTTT. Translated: CASSPLGGLAIGELFF.

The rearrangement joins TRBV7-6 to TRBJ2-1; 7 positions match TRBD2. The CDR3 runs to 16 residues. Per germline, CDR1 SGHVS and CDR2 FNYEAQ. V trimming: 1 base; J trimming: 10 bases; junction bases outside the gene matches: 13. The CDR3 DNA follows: TGTGCCAGCAGCTTAGTAGTAAGCGGGGCAGCGAGAGAGCAGTTCTTC. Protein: CASSLVVSGAAREQFF.

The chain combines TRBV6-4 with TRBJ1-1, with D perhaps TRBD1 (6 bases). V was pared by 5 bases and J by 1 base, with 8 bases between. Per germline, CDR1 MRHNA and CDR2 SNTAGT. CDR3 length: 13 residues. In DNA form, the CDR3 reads TGTGCCAGCAGTATGGGACAGAACACTGAAGCTTTCTTT. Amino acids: CASSMGQNTEAFF.

The CDR3 DNA reads TGTGCCAGCAGTGACAACAGGGGGCGAATTACCTTC. This codes for CASSDNRGRITF. The J gene is TRBJ1-2, the V gene TRBV6-4; 9 bases agree with TRBD1. The CDR3 runs 12 residues. Unmatched junction bases numbered 6, after V lost 2 bases and J lost 14 bases. CDR1 is MRHNA, CDR2 SNTAGT, per germline.

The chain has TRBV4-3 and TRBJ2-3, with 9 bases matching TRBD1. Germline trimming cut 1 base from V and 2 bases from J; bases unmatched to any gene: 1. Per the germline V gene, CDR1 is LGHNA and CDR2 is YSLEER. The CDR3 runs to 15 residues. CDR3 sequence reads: CASSQGQGVTDTQYF. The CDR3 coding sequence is TGCGCCAGCAGCCAAGGACAGGGGGTCACAGATACGCAGTATTTT.

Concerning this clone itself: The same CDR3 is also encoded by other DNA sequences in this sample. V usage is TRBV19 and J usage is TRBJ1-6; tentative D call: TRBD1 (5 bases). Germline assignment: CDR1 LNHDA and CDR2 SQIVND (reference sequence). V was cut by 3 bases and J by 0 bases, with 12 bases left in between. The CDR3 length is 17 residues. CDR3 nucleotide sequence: TGTGCCAGTAGTATGACAGACTCGAGCTCCTATAATTCACCCCTCCACTTT. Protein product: CASSMTDSSSYNSPLHF.

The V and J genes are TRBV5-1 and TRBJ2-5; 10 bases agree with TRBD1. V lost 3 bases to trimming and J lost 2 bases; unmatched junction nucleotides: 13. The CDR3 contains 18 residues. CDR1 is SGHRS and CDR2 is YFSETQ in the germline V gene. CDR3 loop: CASSSGRQGQGLQETQYF. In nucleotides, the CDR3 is TGCGCCAGCAGCTCTGGCCGTCAGGGACAGGGGTTGCAAGAGACCCAGTACTTC.